This T cell receptor beta chain was observed in a study of cytomegalovirus exposure and HLA in healthy donors (dated by TCRdb to about 2017). Study-wide context: According to an earlier analysis of a few hundred of the donors, about 170 million T cells yielded 100 million or so unique TCR beta sequences and about 300 Gb of sequence data. HLA typing covered class I and class II loci at four-digit resolution. All discovery cohort repertoires had been generated using a single sequencing platform. Because of strong linkage in the cohort, roughly five DR-DQ haplotypes were treated as single units for association and clustering. A separate validation cohort of some 130 different subjects was used in addition to the roughly 700-subject first cohort. Using immunosequencing, the study profiled T cell repertoires from fewer than 850 subjects and related those repertoires to cytomegalovirus serostatus. Of the 350 to 450 genotyped donors, 75% to 85% were placed in the genetic ancestry cluster associated with self-reported Caucasian donors. Rather than drawing on any new phenotypic data, the later analysis identified candidate immune exposures from TCR beta sequences and the way those sequences occurred across donors. In a later analysis, previously published TCR beta repertoires from hundreds of donors were re-analyzed and high-resolution HLA genotyping was added so that TCR occurrence patterns could be studied. Across 300 to 500 genotyped donors of the cohort, an average of roughly 250,000 unique TCR beta nucleotide sequences per donor were sequenced, and around 20% of those sequences were non-productive. A later genetic analysis took genome-wide SNP genotypes for about three fifths of the roughly 700 donors and used that subset as a discovery cohort. In an earlier analysis of more than 550 of the donors, high-throughput TCR beta sequencing was used to judge whether each TCR beta V gene segment behaved as functional or pseudogenic. The study was designed to test whether signatures of past pathogen exposure could be identified by cataloging public T cell receptors. Donor age, sex, ethnicity and CMV serostatus were compiled together with the repertoire data. High-throughput TCR immunosequencing, statistical association of individual TCRs with disease status, and machine learning were combined to predict cytomegalovirus infection status. The number of donors typed differed by locus, with 629-630 for A, B, C, DRB1 and DQB1, around 560 for DQA1, nearly 610 for DPA1, and some 470 for DPB1. Approximately 300 gigabases of sequencing data and roughly 80 million unique TCR sequences made up an early release that covered several hundred HLA-typed donors.

On this clone: Its target antigen remains unknown. Per-base quality was not reported, and no clone a single base away is much larger than it.

The cohort comprised 710 or so healthy bone marrow donors. All cohort members were sampled while nominally healthy, although unrecorded immune exposures were likely present. The donor tested CMV seropositive and was one of the 289 seropositive cohort members. Each donor provided a peripheral blood sample, and peripheral blood mononuclear cells were used for TCR beta sequencing. Genomic DNA was extracted from the blood cell samples with the Qiagen DNeasy Blood Extraction Kit. The germline V gene (reference sequence) gives CDR1 as SEHNR and CDR2 as FQNEAQ. Trimming leaves V shorter by 3 bases and J shorter by 0 bases, with the junction holding 13 bases beyond the gene matches. The CDR3 goes from the cysteine to the phenylalanine over 19 residues. Left in the record is the CDR3 DNA by itself, 57 bases read in frame from the first base. Points the paper makes about the study in general: Because counts were too low, seventeen rarely observed V segments, including chromosome 9 orphons, were left out of the earlier analysis of some 640 of the donors. When HLA alleles, especially DR and DQ, strongly co-occurred, attributing TCR associations to individual alleles was difficult. In an earlier analysis of about 600 of the donors, most TCR beta V segments appeared in productive rearrangements about 87% or about 30% of the time, broadly matching IMGT annotations. A further reported finding was that TCR beta sequences accurately predicted the HLA-A and HLA-B alleles for most subjects in the first cohort. The classifier was reported to diagnose cytomegalovirus status with high specificity and sensitivity in both the original cohort and the validation cohort. The cohort was sequenced for TCR beta chains only, and without alpha or paired-chain data the features that could be detected were limited. An association between a missense DCLRE1C variant and V-gene and J-gene trimming of TCR beta chains was found in a later genetic analysis and replicated in an independent cohort. The authors suggested that the approach could potentially be extended to other disease states and immunological phenotypes. A cluster of highly shared sequence variants was judged likely to represent a technical artifact of the sequencing pipeline. Because HLA typing was unavailable for some donors at each locus, only the typed subset was used in association tests. Across donors, most TCR sequences were observed very rarely, whereas some public TCRs were present in many individuals. According to a later analysis, most CMV-associated TCR beta chains appeared to be HLA-restricted, and the HLA associations seemed to be driven largely by CMV exposure. A later analysis found that TCR association rates varied across HLA loci, with DRB1 alleles showing the most associated TCRs and HLA-C alleles the fewest. In vitro tests confirmed that a few of the cytomegalovirus-associated TCR beta chains recognize cytomegalovirus antigens. Correlated functional status among segregating V segments might be attributable to linkage disequilibrium, but an unknown experimental factor could not be ruled out. Roughly uniform sequencing depth across donors was assumed in presence/absence analyses, although this assumption may not hold. Immune exposure information for the cohort was limited to CMV serostatus. According to a later analysis, parvovirus B19, influenza, CMV and Epstein-Barr virus appeared linked to several top co-occurrence clusters. According to a later genetic analysis, donors in an Asian-associated ancestry cluster had fewer N-insertions in productive TCRs than the approximately 700-donor mean. The study listed 170 or so TCR beta chains as associated with cytomegalovirus. Compared with equally common non-associated chains, HLA-associated TCR beta chains in a later analysis were more clonally expanded and had lower generation probabilities. Specific HLA alleles were associated with 15,000 to 20,000 TCR beta sequences at a false discovery rate of 0.05 in a later analysis. Because the 87-base-pair reads could not distinguish some IMGT-functional V segments, including TRBV6-2 and TRBV6-3, those segments were excluded.

The library was built by means of the immunoSEQ multiplex PCR assay. For the multiplex PCR, a mixture combining 60 forward primers for TCR Vbeta segments and 13 reverse primers for TCR Jbeta segments was used. Amplification of the CDR3 region of rearranged TCR beta genes was performed with a multiplex PCR assay on genomic DNA. Amplified TCR beta libraries were sequenced as 87-base-pair reads on the Illumina HiSeq System. Per the original workflow: Across the 670 or so repertoires, a later analysis counted approximately 83 million unique TCR beta chains, 8.5 million to 12 million of which were shared by at least two donors. Raw reads were error-corrected and collapsed into unique sequences by a nearest-neighbor algorithm in which closely related sequences were merged to remove PCR and sequencing errors. V, D and J gene segments were assigned by aligning CDR3 sequences to IMGT reference sequences. For a sequence to be retained, a match of at least six nucleotides was required to both a V gene segment and a J gene segment. Rearrangements were classified as productive when the CDR3 lacked stop codons and remained in frame with V and J, and all other rearrangements were classified as non-productive. Following IMGT convention, CDR3 was defined as the stretch from the second conserved V-encoded cysteine to the conserved J-encoded phenylalanine. The earlier analysis of some 550 of the donors excluded any sequence lacking an unambiguous match to a single V gene segment. In an earlier analysis of several hundred of the donors, V segments were called functional above 56.7% productive rearrangements and were called segregating when the between-donor standard deviation exceeded 5%. A statistical classification framework was built to diagnose cytomegalovirus status from the catalog of TCR beta chain sequences. A later analysis assigned V and J genes by comparing TCR nucleotide sequences with IMGT/GENE-DB human TR gene sequences. The TCRdist pipeline was used in a later analysis to assign CDR3 sequences and most-parsimonious VDJ recombination scenarios. A later analysis defined each TCR beta chain by its CDR3 amino acid sequence plus V-gene family, and excluded reads lacking a unique V-gene family. As a way to deal with suspected cross-contamination and a sequencing artifact, a later analysis dropped 592 nucleotide sequences that were highly shared and had low generation probability. In a later analysis, a clonal expansion index was calculated for each public chain from normalized within-repertoire ranks of inferred template counts. Generation probabilities in a later analysis came from a VDJ recombination model fitted to out-of-frame rearrangements, and those results were checked against IGoR. A later analysis scored TCR-TCR, TCR-HLA and TCR-CMV co-occurrence with hypergeometric tests, applying a repertoire-size bias correction to TCR pairs. In a later analysis, false discovery rates were estimated by permuting HLA or CMV assignments 20 times. In a later analysis, co-occurring TCRs were grouped with DBSCAN, and TCRdist sequence similarity was added when clustering was performed within HLA-allele-positive subsets. Repertoires with fewer than 30,000 or more than 120,000 public chains, plus five repertoires with anomalous nucleotide sharing, were excluded from co-occurrence clustering. In TCRdb, the immuneACCESS table is reduced to in-frame sequences with V and J assigned. These tables do not hold every clone; where another copy was compared, an unresolved V gene accounts for under half, and the others remain unexplained. V and J calls and clone size follow that table, whereas D and trimming were derived from the DNA. For this sample there are approximately 59,000 clones; 60% to 80% appear just once. The top ten hold over 15% of the sample.

Sequencing was carried out using PBMCs. The source of this sequence is a middle-aged man in good health and CMV-seropositive. The sequence joins TRBV7-9 to TRBJ2-3; a stretch of 9 junction bases matches TRBD1. CDR3 sequence: CASSFIPGQGTVSTDTQYF. At the DNA level, the sequence is TGTGCCAGCAGCTTTATCCCCGGACAGGGGACGGTCAGCACAGATACGCAGTATTTT.